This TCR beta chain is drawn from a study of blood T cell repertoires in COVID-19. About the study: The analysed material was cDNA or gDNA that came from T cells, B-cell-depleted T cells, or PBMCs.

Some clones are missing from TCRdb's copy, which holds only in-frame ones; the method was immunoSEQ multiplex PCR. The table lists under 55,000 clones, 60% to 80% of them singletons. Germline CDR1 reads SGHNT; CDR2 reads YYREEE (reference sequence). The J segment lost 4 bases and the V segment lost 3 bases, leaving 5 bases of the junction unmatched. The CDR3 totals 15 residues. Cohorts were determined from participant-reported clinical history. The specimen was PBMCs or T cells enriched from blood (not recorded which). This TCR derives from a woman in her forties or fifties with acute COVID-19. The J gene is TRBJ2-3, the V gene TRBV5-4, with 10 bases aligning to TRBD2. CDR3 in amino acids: CASSSERGGSDTQYF. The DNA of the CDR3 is TGTGCCAGCAGCTCCGAGCGGGGGGGATCAGATACGCAGTATTTT. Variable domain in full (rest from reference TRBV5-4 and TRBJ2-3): ETGVTQSPTHLIKTRGQQVTLRCSSQSGHNTVSWYQQALGQGPQFIFQYYREEENGRGNFPPRFSGLQFPNYSSELNVNALELDDSALYLCASSSERGGSDTQYFGPGTRLTVL.